The present T cell receptor (beta chain) was sequenced within a study of cytomegalovirus exposure and HLA in healthy donors. With 60 Vbeta and 13 Jbeta primers, the PCR was carried out. The protocol was immunoSEQ multiplex PCR, while the TCRdb copy is restricted to in-frame clones and leaves out a portion. The data contain over 65,000 clones, under 80% of them singletons. J gave up 7 bases and V 6 bases, and 7 bases lay outside the gene matches. In germline, CDR1 is MNHEY, CDR2 SVGAGI. The CDR3 sequence is 14 residues long. This clonotype was obtained from a human donor in good health. Sequencing was done on a sample of PBMCs. The V gene is TRBV6-5, the J gene TRBJ2-5; 11 nucleotides agree with TRBD2. The CDR3 DNA follows: TGTGCCAGCAGGGATAGCGGGGGGGCCGGGACCCAGTACTTC. Its protein product is CASRDSGGAGTQYF.